The 27 T cell receptor beta chains below come from one sample, sequenced in a study of T cell responses to AZD1222 COVID-19 vaccine. Repertoires were generated with immunoSEQ multiplex PCR, while TCRdb's copy carries only in-frame clones and drops some. Among roughly 85,000 clones listed, approximately 90% were seen once. Sequences were derived from peripheral blood, sampled 28 days after the second AZD1222 dose. The receptor source for this set is an adult who received the AZD1222 COVID-19 vaccine.

The chain couples TRBV2 to TRBJ1-1; TRBD1 might be the D (5 bases). This CDR3 contains 14 residues. Germline lookup yields CDR1 SNHLY and CDR2 FYNNEI. V gave up 1 base and J gave up 3 bases, with 9 bases separating them. The CDR3 protein is CASSEEGTYTEAFF. CDR3 in DNA: TGTGCCAGCAGTGAAGAGGGGACGTACACTGAAGCTTTCTTT. The full variable domain, completed using reference TRBV2 and TRBJ1-1, is EPEVTQTPSHQVTQMGQEVILRCVPISNHLYFYWYRQILGQKVEFLVSFYNNEISEKSEIFDDQFSVERPDGSNFTLKIRSTKLEDSAMYFCASSEEGTYTEAFFGQGTRLTVV.

The chain is built from TRBV4-2 and TRBJ1-5; D gene unclear. Trimming cost V 0 bases and J 4 bases, with 13 bases left between them. The V gene's germline CDR1 is LGHNA and CDR2 YNFKEQ. CDR3 length equals 16 residues. The CDR3 sequence is CASSQEIRAGNQPQHF. The CDR3, as DNA: TGTGCCAGCAGCCAAGAAATACGTGCGGGTAATCAGCCCCAGCATTTT.

V gene TRBV28 combines with J gene TRBJ1-5; D gene uncertain. The V and J ends lost 3 bases and 0 bases respectively, with 9 bases between them. Looked up from germline, CDR1 is MDHEN and CDR2 is SYDVKM. CDR3 length: 15 residues. CDR3 in amino acids: CASSLVWGSNQPQHF. The DNA of the CDR3 is TGTGCCAGCAGTTTGGTCTGGGGTAGCAATCAGCCCCAGCATTTT.

The chain links TRBV11-2 to TRBJ2-1; D is ambiguous. Between the trimmed V and J ends, which lost 3 bases and 1 base, there was a span of 4 bases. In germline, CDR1 is SGHAT, CDR2 FQNNGV. The CDR3 covers 13 residues. CDR3 amino acids: CASSFGSYNEQFF. CDR3 bases: TGTGCCAGCAGCTTCGGGTCCTACAATGAGCAGTTCTTC.

The genes are TRBV7-3 and TRBJ1-2; TRBD1 matches 7 bases. Germline V CDR1 and CDR2: SGHTA, FQGTGA. The CDR3 covers 14 residues. J was trimmed by 9 bases and V by 0 bases; bases with no gene match: 7. The CDR3: CASSLTGGGRSYTF. CDR3 in DNA: TGTGCCAGCAGCTTAACAGGGGGCGGAAGGAGCTACACCTTC. The entire variable domain, with the rest obtained from reference TRBV7-3 and TRBJ1-2, is as follows: GAGVSQTPSNKVTEKGKYVELRCDPISGHTALYWYRQSLGQGPEFLIYFQGTGAADDSGLPNDRFFAVRPEGSVSTLKIQRTERGDSAVYLCASSLTGGGRSYTFGSGTRLTVV.

This rearrangement joins TRBV2 to TRBJ1-1; the D is unclear. There are 13 residues in the CDR3. Per germline, CDR1 SNHLY and CDR2 FYNNEI. The V and J ends lost 7 bases and 0 bases respectively, with 9 bases between them. CDR3 sequence: CASTTDVNTEAFF. The CDR3 DNA sequence: TGTGCCAGCACTACTGACGTGAACACTGAAGCTTTCTTT.

V is TRBV9 and J is TRBJ2-5; no clear D. The CDR3 runs 14 residues. The germline CDR1 and CDR2 sequences are SGDLS and YYNGEE. Between the trimmed V and J ends, which lost 0 bases and 3 bases, there was a span of 9 bases. The CDR3 protein is CASSVEDREETQYF. CDR3 in DNA: TGTGCCAGCAGCGTAGAGGACCGGGAAGAGACCCAGTACTTC.

This clone has a single count. Other DNA sequences of this sample code for an identical CDR3. This rearrangement joins TRBV7-3 to TRBJ2-3; the match to TRBD2 covers 11 bases. This CDR3 has 14 amino acids. After removal of 5 bases from V and 5 bases from J, the junction contained 3 bases not matched to a gene. CDR1 and CDR2 from the germline V gene are SGHTA and FQGTGA. The CDR3 region has the DNA TGTGCCAGCAGCCCCGGACTAGCGGGAGATACGCAGTATTTT. Translating it yields CASSPGLAGDTQYF.

The genes are TRBV7-6 and TRBJ2-1, with D possibly matching TRBD1 (6 bases). CDR1 is SGHVS and CDR2 is FNYEAQ in the germline V gene. There are 15 residues in the CDR3. V was shortened by 0 bases and J by 8 bases, with 14 bases between the two germline ends. The CDR3 region has the DNA TGTGCCAGCAGCTTAGCGCGCACAGGGCACGATGAGCAGTTCTTC. Protein product: CASSLARTGHDEQFF.

The J gene is TRBJ1-6, the V gene TRBV6-1, with a tentative D call TRBD1 (5 bases). CDR3 size: 15 residues. Germline lookup yields CDR1 MNHNS and CDR2 SASEGT. Trimming removed 1 base at V and 8 bases at J, with 12 bases between. In DNA, the CDR3 is TGTGCCAGCAGTGAAGACGGGGCCGAGGATTCACCCCTCCACTTT. It yields the protein CASSEDGAEDSPLHF.

This clone was recorded only once. This chain joins TRBV18 and TRBJ1-5; 10 bases fit TRBD1. This CDR3 is built from 18 residues. CDR1 and CDR2 from the germline V gene are KGHSH and LQKENI. The J segment lost 2 bases and the V segment lost 4 bases, leaving 11 bases of the junction unmatched. The CDR3 DNA reads TGTGCCAGCTCACGAGGGGGACAGGGGAAATTCGGCAATCAGCCCCAGCATTTT. Its protein product is CASSRGGQGKFGNQPQHF.

This chain connects TRBV12-3 or TRBV12-4 to TRBJ2-3; D is unclear. There are 13 residues in the CDR3. Trimming stripped 2 bases from V and 6 bases from J, with 9 bases between. DNA for the CDR3: TGTGCCAGCAGTTTAAACGAGGCCGATACGCAGTATTTT. Protein sequence: CASSLNEADTQYF.

The rearrangement joins TRBV4-1 to TRBJ2-7; 14 nucleotides agree with TRBD2. The J segment lost 1 base and the V segment lost 2 bases, leaving 7 bases of the junction unmatched. CDR1 MGHRA and CDR2 YSYEKL come from the germline V gene. CDR3 size: 18 residues. The CDR3 loop reads CASSQHGTSGGVSYEQYF. DNA for the CDR3: TGCGCCAGCAGCCAACACGGGACTAGCGGGGGCGTGTCCTACGAGCAGTACTTC.

The J gene is TRBJ2-7, the V gene TRBV30; D possibly corresponds to TRBD1 (5 bases). Germline-derived CDR1 and CDR2 are GTSNPN and SVGIG (reference sequence). The CDR3 is 15 amino acids. V was cut by 3 bases and J by 6 bases, with 21 bases left in between. The CDR3 DNA is TGTGCCTGGAGAGATGACATCTACCTAGGGGCCGAGCAGTACTTC. Amino acids: CAWRDDIYLGAEQYF. Full variable domain (rest looked up from reference TRBV30 and TRBJ2-7): SQTIHQWPATLVQPVGSPLSLECTVEGTSNPNLYWYRQAAGRGLQLLFYSVGIGQISSEVPQNLSASRPQDRQFILSSKKLLLSDSGFYLCAWRDDIYLGAEQYFGPGTRLTVT.

The gene calls are TRBV20-1 and TRBJ1-1, with unresolved D. Germline V gene sequence: CDR1 DFQATT, CDR2 SNEGSKA (reference sequence). The CDR3 length is 11 residues. V was pared by 2 bases and J by 3 bases, with 4 bases between. The CDR3 nucleotides are TGCAGTGCTAGACAGTACACTGAAGCTTTCTTT. Its protein is CSARQYTEAFF.

The chain carries TRBV18 and TRBJ2-1; 10 nucleotides line up with TRBD2. Germline trimming cut 3 bases from V and 2 bases from J; bases unmatched to any gene: 1. The germline V gene has CDR1 KGHSH and CDR2 LQKENI. CDR3 size: 15 residues. In DNA, the CDR3 is TGTGCCAGCTCACCTACTAGCGGGGCCTACAATGAGCAGTTCTTC. This gives the protein CASSPTSGAYNEQFF.

V usage is TRBV5-1 and J usage is TRBJ1-5; 10 bases are a match to TRBD1. Losses at the gene ends were 8 bases for V and 0 bases for J; bases not matched to a gene: 2. The CDR3 spans 14 residues. Germline values: CDR1 SGHRS, CDR2 YFSETQ. The CDR3 region has the DNA TGCGCCAGTGGGACAGGGGATAGCAATCAGCCCCAGCATTTT. Amino acids: CASGTGDSNQPQHF.

This chain connects TRBV5-1 to TRBJ1-1, with 7 bases matching TRBD1. Germline CDR1 is SGHRS and CDR2 is YFSETQ. After removal of 3 bases from V and 4 bases from J, the junction contained 6 bases not matched to a gene. The CDR3 is 14 residues long. The CDR3 DNA reads TGCGCCAGCAGCTACGACAGGGTTGGCACTGAAGCTTTCTTT. Encoded protein: CASSYDRVGTEAFF.

The rearrangement joins TRBV6-5 to TRBJ1-6; a weak D match, TRBD1 (5 bases). The CDR3 loop spans 13 amino acids. Per the germline V gene, CDR1 is MNHEY and CDR2 is SVGAGI. Trimming shortened V by 9 bases and J by 7 bases, and 13 bases separated the two germline ends. The CDR3 coding sequence is TGTGCCAGTCTGACAGCTGTAAATTCACCCCTCCACTTT. It specifies CASLTAVNSPLHF.

The J gene is TRBJ1-6, the V gene TRBV30; D unclear. Germline-derived CDR1 and CDR2 are GTSNPN and SVGIG (reference sequence). Trimming stripped 1 base from V and 7 bases from J, with 14 bases between. The CDR3 extends over 15 amino acids. CDR3 sequence (DNA): TGTGCCTGGAGTGGCAGGCTGGCCCTAAATTCACCCCTCCACTTT. This codes for CAWSGRLALNSPLHF. The whole variable domain, remainder taken from reference TRBV30 and TRBJ1-6, is SQTIHQWPATLVQPVGSPLSLECTVEGTSNPNLYWYRQAAGRGLQLLFYSVGIGQISSEVPQNLSASRPQDRQFILSSKKLLLSDSGFYLCAWSGRLALNSPLHFGNGTRLTVT.

The chain is built from TRBV9 and TRBJ1-2, with 10 positions matching TRBD1. There are 15 residues in the CDR3. V lost 4 bases and J lost 5; bases outside the gene matches: 8. Germline V gives CDR1 SGDLS, CDR2 YYNGEE. The CDR3: CASSPPGQGTYGYTF. CDR3 coding DNA: TGTGCCAGCAGCCCTCCGGGACAGGGGACATATGGCTACACCTTC.

This chain joins TRBV27 and TRBJ1-2, with D possibly TRBD1 on 5 matching bases. This CDR3 has 13 amino acids. Germline CDR1 and CDR2: MNHEY and SMNVEV (reference sequence). V was trimmed by 2 bases and J by 8 bases, leaving 12 bases between them. CDR3 sequence: CASSLTGRDGYTF. The DNA for the CDR3 is TGTGCCAGCAGTTTAACCGGCCGGGACGGCTACACCTTC.

V and J are TRBV5-1 and TRBJ1-1, with a possible D match to TRBD1 (5 bases). This CDR3 is built from 15 residues. V was cut by 4 bases and J by 5 bases, with 18 bases left in between. The germline V gene has CDR1 SGHRS and CDR2 YFSETQ. The CDR3 bases are TGCGCCAGCAGCCCTGGGGCGGGGGAGGGAACTGAAGCTTTCTTT. It yields the protein CASSPGAGEGTEAFF.

For the CDR3, the DNA is TGTGCCAGCATTCCAGGGGGCGGGCAAGAGACCCAGTACTTC. Its protein product is CASIPGGGQETQYF. The rearrangement links TRBV6-5 to TRBJ2-5; 8 bases align to TRBD1. Trimming cost V 7 bases and J 2 bases; bases outside gene matches: 6. This CDR3 has 14 residues. The germline CDR1 and CDR2 sequences are MNHEY and SVGAGI.

The chain couples TRBV28 to TRBJ2-7; tentatively, D is TRBD2 (5 bases). Germline lookup yields CDR1 MDHEN and CDR2 SYDVKM. V shed 7 bases and J shed 5 bases, with 18 bases lying between them. The CDR3 length is 14 residues. For the CDR3, the DNA is TGTGCCAGCACCCAACTACTAGGGAGCCACGAGCAGTACTTC. Encoded protein: CASTQLLGSHEQYF. Together with reference TRBV28 and TRBJ2-7, the CDR3 gives the full variable domain: DVKVTQSSRYLVKRTGEKVFLECVQDMDHENMFWYRQDPGLGLRLIYFSYDVKMKEKGDIPEGYSVSREKKERFSLILESASTNQTSMYLCASTQLLGSHEQYFGPGTRLTVT.

The rearrangement uses TRBV6-5 and TRBJ2-4; D might be TRBD2 (7 bases). The germline gives CDR1 MNHEY, CDR2 SVGAGI. V lost 2 bases and J 4 bases, leaving 9 bases between the germline ends. The CDR3 sequence is 14 residues long. The CDR3 loop is CASSYGGAKNIQYF. CDR3 sequence (DNA): TGTGCCAGCAGTTACGGGGGGGCGAAAAACATTCAGTACTTC.

V and J are TRBV30 and TRBJ2-1; the match to TRBD1 covers 10 bases. This CDR3 spans 17 amino acids. Trimming cost V 0 bases and J 2 bases; bases outside gene matches: 7. The germline V gene has CDR1 GTSNPN and CDR2 SVGIG (reference sequence). CDR3 DNA: TGTGCCTGGAGTGTACCTAGAGGGACAGGGGCCTACAATGAGCAGTTCTTC. As protein: CAWSVPRGTGAYNEQFF.